The 29 T cell receptor beta chains given below trace back to one sample, sequenced in a study of glioma-infiltrating T cells after dendritic cell vaccination. Noted time point: after dendritic cell vaccination, including at tumor progression/relapse. Clones were read by immunoSEQ multiplex PCR, and TCRdb kept only the in-frame ones, dropping some. The table lists just under 100,000 clones, over 80% of them singletons. Source: blood, taken after dendritic cell vaccination. The receptors were sampled from a human donor with glioblastoma.

The chain links TRBV7-6 to TRBJ1-5; D possibly corresponds to TRBD1 (6 bases). With 1 base removed from V and 0 bases from J, the gap between germline ends came to 7 bases. Germline-derived CDR1 and CDR2 are SGHVS and FNYEAQ. The CDR3 loop spans 15 amino acids. For the CDR3, the DNA is TGTGCCAGCAGCTTAGGGACAGATAGCAATCAGCCCCAGCATTTT. Amino acid sequence: CASSLGTDSNQPQHF. The full variable domain, in which reference TRBV7-6 and TRBJ1-5 provide the parts outside the CDR3, is GAGVSQSPRYKVTKRGQDVALRCDPISGHVSLYWYRQALGQGPEFLTYFNYEAQQDKSGLPNDRFSAERPEGSISTLTIQRTEQRDSAMYRCASSLGTDSNQPQHFGDGTRLSIL.

This chain connects TRBV30 to TRBJ2-7; tentatively, D is TRBD2 (6 bases). The V gene lost 0 bases and the J gene lost 0 bases, with 15 bases spanning the gap. The CDR3 is made up of 16 amino acids. Germline assignment: CDR1 GTSNPN and CDR2 SVGIG (reference sequence). Here the CDR3 reads CAWSVRWRASSYEQYF. CDR3 DNA: TGTGCCTGGAGTGTACGGTGGAGGGCCAGCTCCTACGAGCAGTACTTC.

The rearrangement joins TRBV6-1 to TRBJ1-3; 8 nucleotides agree with TRBD1. J was trimmed by 5 bases and V by 2 bases; bases with no gene match: 11. Per germline, CDR1 MNHNS and CDR2 SASEGT. The CDR3 runs 17 residues. The CDR3 loop reads CASSELGRGLGRNTIYF. Here the CDR3 DNA reads TGTGCCAGCAGTGAATTGGGCAGGGGGCTTGGTAGAAACACCATATATTTT.

This clone was seen only a few times. The chain joins TRBV5-1 to TRBJ1-2; D might be TRBD1 (5 bases). This CDR3 has 13 residues. Germline V gives CDR1 SGHRS, CDR2 YFSETQ. V dropped 3 bases and J dropped 7 bases, with 13 bases sitting between them. The CDR3 protein is CASSSGGVFGYTF. In DNA form, the CDR3 reads TGCGCCAGCAGCTCGGGAGGGGTATTTGGCTACACCTTC.

This rearrangement joins TRBV5-1 to TRBJ1-1; 10 positions match TRBD1. V dropped 4 bases and J dropped 7; count of bases not matched to a gene: 7. Per germline, CDR1 SGHRS and CDR2 YFSETQ. The CDR3 has 14 amino acids. Here the CDR3 DNA reads TGCGCCAGCAGCCGGGGGGACAGGGGACTTGAAGCTTTCTTT. The encoded protein is CASSRGDRGLEAFF.

This chain links TRBV19 with TRBJ2-7; TRBD2 agrees at 14 bases. Germline CDR1 and CDR2: LNHDA and SQIVND (reference sequence). CDR3 length: 16 amino acids. With 5 bases clipped from V and 6 bases from J, the junction kept 9 bases outside the gene matches. CDR3 protein: CASSARLAGGPVEQYF. CDR3 DNA: TGTGCCAGTAGTGCGAGACTAGCGGGAGGGCCCGTCGAGCAGTACTTC. Full variable domain (rest looked up from reference TRBV19 and TRBJ2-7): DGGITQSPKYLFRKEGQNVTLSCEQNLNHDAMYWYRQDPGQGLRLIYYSQIVNDFQKGDIAEGYSVSREKKESFPLTVTSAQKNPTAFYLCASSARLAGGPVEQYFGPGTRLTVT.

The chain links TRBV5-1 to TRBJ2-5, with a possible D match to TRBD2 (6 bases). Germline-derived CDR1 and CDR2 are SGHRS and YFSETQ. V was trimmed by 4 bases and J by 2 bases, leaving 21 bases between them. The CDR3 is made up of 17 amino acids. The CDR3 DNA reads TGCGCCAGCAGCCACCCCTTGGGGGGAGAAAAACAAGAGACCCAGTACTTC. Protein sequence: CASSHPLGGEKQETQYF.

This chain uses TRBV15 with TRBJ2-7, with D uncertain. The germline V gene has CDR1 LNHNV and CDR2 YYDKDF (reference sequence). The germline V and J ends were trimmed by 3 bases and 2 bases, with 14 bases remaining between them. The CDR3 runs 15 residues. CDR3 residues: CATSSSRKMTYEQYF. For the CDR3, the DNA is TGTGCCACCAGCAGTTCCAGGAAAATGACCTACGAGCAGTACTTC. Full variable domain (outside the CDR3, taken from reference TRBV15 and TRBJ2-7): DAMVIQNPRYQVTQFGKPVTLSCSQTLNHNVMYWYQQKSSQAPKLLFHYYDKDFNNEADTPDNFQSRRPNTSFCFLDIRSPGLGDTAMYLCATSSSRKMTYEQYFGPGTRLTVT.

This clone showed up just a few times. The chain carries TRBV5-6 and TRBJ1-2, with 8 bases identical to TRBD1. The germline gives CDR1 SGHDT, CDR2 YYEEEE. V was clipped by 0 bases and J by 2 bases; unmatched bases: 3. This CDR3 spans 15 amino acids. The CDR3, as DNA: TGTGCCAGCAGCTTGGGGGACAGGCGGAACTATGGCTACACCTTC. This gives the protein CASSLGDRRNYGYTF.

This clone has just one count. V gene TRBV6-1 combines with J gene TRBJ2-7; 15 nucleotides agree with TRBD2. The CDR3 runs to 16 residues. V gave up 4 bases and J gave up 6 bases; unmatched junction bases: 7. Germline loops: CDR1 MNHNS, CDR2 SASEGT. As DNA, the CDR3 is TGTGCCAGCAGTGCCGGGACTAGCGGGGGGATCACCGAGCAGTACTTC. Translation: CASSAGTSGGITEQYF.

J is TRBJ2-7 and V is TRBV25-1; 11 bases line up with TRBD1. The trim removed 8 bases at V and 4 bases at J, leaving 16 bases unmatched. CDR1 MGHDK and CDR2 SYGVNS come from the germline V gene. CDR3 size: 17 residues. CDR3 bases: TGTGCCAGCGCGAAGGGGACAGGGGGATCGGAGGGTTACGAGCAGTACTTC. As protein: CASAKGTGGSEGYEQYF.

The chain employs TRBV15 and TRBJ2-1; TRBD1 might be the D (6 bases). The CDR3 covers 16 residues. The germline V gene encodes CDR1 LNHNV and CDR2 YYDKDF (reference sequence). V shed 0 bases and J shed 4 bases, with 13 bases lying between them. CDR3 in amino acids: CATSRDLGRGYNEQFF. The CDR3, as DNA: TGTGCCACCAGCAGAGATCTGGGCAGGGGATACAATGAGCAGTTCTTC.

The genes are TRBV5-1 and TRBJ2-1, with 7 bases fitting TRBD1. The ends lost 1 base at V and 5 bases at J; junction bases unmatched: 6. Looked up from germline, CDR1 is SGHRS and CDR2 is YFSETQ. The CDR3 spans 15 residues. CDR3 in amino acids: CASSLLPGTDNEQFF. As DNA, the CDR3 is TGCGCCAGCAGCTTGCTCCCCGGGACAGACAATGAGCAGTTCTTC.

This clone was counted only a few times. The rearrangement joins TRBV4-2 to TRBJ2-1; 8 bases are shared with TRBD1. The CDR3 contains 15 residues. The germline gives CDR1 LGHNA, CDR2 YNFKEQ. With 5 bases clipped from V and 7 bases from J, the junction kept 10 bases outside the gene matches. CDR3 region: CASSSPPTGVNEQFF. The CDR3 DNA is TGTGCCAGCAGCTCTCCGCCGACAGGGGTTAATGAGCAGTTCTTC.

The chain recombines TRBV14 with TRBJ2-1; 7 nucleotides agree with TRBD1. V lost 5 bases, J lost 2 bases, and 9 bases stayed unmatched. The CDR3 runs to 16 residues. Germline lookup yields CDR1 SGHDN and CDR2 FVKESK. CDR3 DNA sequence: TGTGCCAGCAGCGCCCGACAGGGAAGTCCCTACAATGAGCAGTTCTTC. Residues: CASSARQGSPYNEQFF.

The chain combines TRBV5-1 with TRBJ2-3, with 8 bases that match TRBD1. The germline V gene encodes CDR1 SGHRS and CDR2 YFSETQ. The J segment lost 6 bases and the V segment lost 1 base, leaving 1 base of the junction unmatched. This CDR3 is built from 13 residues. The CDR3 nucleotides read TGCGCCAGCAGCTTGACAGGGGGGGATACGCAGTATTTT. Its protein is CASSLTGGDTQYF.

The chain carries TRBV30 and TRBJ2-1; 9 nucleotides match TRBD2. Germline values: CDR1 GTSNPN, CDR2 SVGIG (reference sequence). V lost 4 bases to trimming and J lost 7 bases; unmatched junction nucleotides: 8. The CDR3 contains 14 residues. Here the CDR3 reads CAWNGGRAWNEQFF. The CDR3 DNA is TGTGCCTGGAACGGCGGGAGGGCCTGGAATGAGCAGTTCTTC.

This clone has a count of ten or more. The chain combines TRBV10-3 with TRBJ1-2; the D gene is possibly TRBD1 (6 bases). CDR1 is ENHRY, CDR2 SYGVKD, per germline. V was cut by 0 bases and J by 8 bases, with 16 bases left in between. The CDR3 consists of 15 residues. CDR3 loop: CAISESGSSGEGYTF. CDR3 DNA sequence: TGTGCCATCAGTGAGTCCGGTTCTTCAGGGGAGGGCTACACCTTC.

The chain employs TRBV6-1 and TRBJ1-1, with D unclear. This CDR3 spans 14 amino acids. V was pared by 2 bases and J by 5 bases, with 12 bases between. CDR1 is MNHNS, CDR2 SASEGT, per germline. The CDR3 here is CASSEPYGRTEAFF. In DNA form, the CDR3 reads TGTGCCAGCAGTGAACCGTATGGGCGAACTGAAGCTTTCTTT.

This clone was seen a few times. The rearrangement links TRBV6-1 to TRBJ1-2, with D uncertain. Trimming left V 4 bases short and J 8 bases short, with 17 bases between. The germline CDR1 and CDR2 sequences are MNHNS and SASEGT. CDR3 length: 14 amino acids. In DNA, the CDR3 is TGTGCCAGCAGTGTACCCGACCCGAGGGAGGGCTACACCTTC. It codes for CASSVPDPREGYTF.

The J gene is TRBJ2-7, the V gene TRBV5-1; 8 bases fit TRBD1. The CDR3 contains 14 residues. With V trimmed by 0 bases and J by 6 bases, 5 bases remained unmatched. Germline-derived CDR1 and CDR2 are SGHRS and YFSETQ. CDR3 loop: CASSLGTGTGEQYF. In nucleotides, the CDR3 is TGCGCCAGCAGCTTGGGGACAGGGACAGGCGAGCAGTACTTC.

V gene TRBV6-1 combines with J gene TRBJ1-1; 9 bases are a match to TRBD1. V lost 0 bases, J lost 5 bases, and 7 bases stayed unmatched. In germline, CDR1 is MNHNS, CDR2 SASEGT. The CDR3 has 16 amino acids. The CDR3 DNA reads as TGTGCCAGCAGTGAAGCAAACACAGGGGGCCGGACTGAAGCTTTCTTT. It codes for CASSEANTGGRTEAFF.

The chain links TRBV5-1 to TRBJ1-1; the D is unclear. The CDR3 has 13 residues. CDR1 and CDR2 from the germline V gene are SGHRS and YFSETQ. V lost 0 bases and J 6 bases, leaving 9 bases between the germline ends. For the CDR3, the DNA is TGCGCCAGCAGCTTGGAAGGAGCTGCTGAAGCTTTCTTT. It translates to CASSLEGAAEAFF.

This chain joins TRBV5-4 and TRBJ2-1; 8 bases are a match to TRBD2. V gave up 4 bases and J gave up 5 bases; unmatched junction bases: 8. This CDR3 region has 15 residues. Germline CDR1 SGHNT, CDR2 YYREEE (reference sequence). The DNA for the CDR3 is TGTGCCAGCAGCAATAGCGGGGATTTTAACAATGAGCAGTTCTTC. This gives the protein CASSNSGDFNNEQFF.

V and J are TRBV5-4 and TRBJ2-7, with 8 bases lining up with TRBD1. The CDR3 is made up of 16 amino acids. V dropped 4 bases and J dropped 0; count of bases not matched to a gene: 9. Germline V gene lookup returns CDR1 SGHNT and CDR2 YYREEE (reference sequence). As DNA, the CDR3 is TGTGCCAGCAGCGCCGGGACAGGATCGAGCTCCTACGAGCAGTACTTC. Translation: CASSAGTGSSSYEQYF. Together with reference TRBV5-4 and TRBJ2-7, the CDR3 gives the full variable domain: ETGVTQSPTHLIKTRGQQVTLRCSSQSGHNTVSWYQQALGQGPQFIFQYYREEENGRGNFPPRFSGLQFPNYSSELNVNALELDDSALYLCASSAGTGSSSYEQYFGPGTRLTVT.

The chain carries TRBV5-1 and TRBJ1-4; D unclear. Trimming stripped 1 base from V and 0 bases from J, with 7 bases between. The CDR3 runs 15 residues. Germline lookup yields CDR1 SGHRS and CDR2 YFSETQ. The CDR3 DNA reads as TGCGCCAGCAGCTTGAGCTTGGCAACTAATGAAAAACTGTTTTTT. This codes for CASSLSLATNEKLFF.

This chain connects TRBV9 to TRBJ1-2; TRBD1 matches 9 bases. There are 15 residues in the CDR3. Germline CDR1 is SGDLS and CDR2 is YYNGEE. Losses at the gene ends were 0 bases for V and 4 bases for J; bases not matched to a gene: 4. As DNA, the CDR3 is TGTGCCAGCAGCGTAGCGGGACAGGGAACCTATGGCTACACCTTC. As protein: CASSVAGQGTYGYTF.

This chain uses TRBV9 with TRBJ2-1; TRBD1 might be the D (6 bases). V lost 3 bases and J lost 0, with 13 bases in between. This CDR3 spans 16 amino acids. Germline V gene lookup returns CDR1 SGDLS and CDR2 YYNGEE. The CDR3 sequence is CASSARGQGSYNEQFF. CDR3 nucleotides: TGTGCCAGCAGCGCCAGGGGTCAGGGCTCCTACAATGAGCAGTTCTTC.

This clone appeared a single time. The J gene is TRBJ1-2, the V gene TRBV29-1; 7 nucleotides line up with TRBD1. The CDR3 length is 13 residues. The germline V gene encodes CDR1 SQVTM and CDR2 ANQGSEA. After removal of 4 bases from V and 6 bases from J, the junction contained 8 bases not matched to a gene. CDR3 coding DNA: TGCAGCGTTGTTTTCACAGGGGCTCATGGCTACACCTTC. It codes for CSVVFTGAHGYTF.